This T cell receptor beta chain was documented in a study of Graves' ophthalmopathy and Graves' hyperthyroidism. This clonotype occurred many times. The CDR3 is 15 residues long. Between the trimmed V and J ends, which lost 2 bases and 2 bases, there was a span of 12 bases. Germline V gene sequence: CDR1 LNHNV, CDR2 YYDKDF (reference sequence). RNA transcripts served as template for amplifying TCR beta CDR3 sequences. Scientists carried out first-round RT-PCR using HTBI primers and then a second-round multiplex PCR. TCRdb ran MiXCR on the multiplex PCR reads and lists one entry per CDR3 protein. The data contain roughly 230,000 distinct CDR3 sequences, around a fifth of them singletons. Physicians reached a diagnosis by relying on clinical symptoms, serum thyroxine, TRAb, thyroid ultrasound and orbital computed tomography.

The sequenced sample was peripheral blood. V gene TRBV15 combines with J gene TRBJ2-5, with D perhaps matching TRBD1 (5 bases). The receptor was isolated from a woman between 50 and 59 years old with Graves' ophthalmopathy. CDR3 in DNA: TGTGCCACCAGCAGAAAGAGACAGTTACAAGAGACCCAGTACTTC. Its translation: CATSRKRQLQETQYF.